Presented here are 18 T cell receptor beta chains from one specimen sequenced in a study of blood T cell repertoires in COVID-19. Assay: immunoSEQ multiplex PCR; the TCRdb copy retains only in-frame clones and omits some. The sample consists of about 50,000 clones, around 79% of them appearing once. The source material was peripheral blood. Every receptor here comes from a man in his 70s with acute or convalescent COVID-19.

V usage is TRBV7-2 and J usage is TRBJ2-3; 11 bases line up with TRBD2. After removal of 5 bases from V and 4 bases from J, the junction contained 11 bases not matched to a gene. CDR1 is SGHTA, CDR2 FQGNSA, per germline. The CDR3 contains 17 residues. As DNA, the CDR3 is TGTGCCAGCAGCCCTCGACTAGCGGGGAATAGAGCAGATACGCAGTATTTT. Residues: CASSPRLAGNRADTQYF.

The CDR3 loop reads CATTKLSRTGAYGYTF. CDR3 coding DNA: TGTGCCACCACGAAACTCTCCAGGACAGGGGCCTATGGCTACACCTTC. V usage is TRBV2 and J usage is TRBJ1-2, with 9 bases lining up with TRBD1. Unmatched junction bases numbered 16, after V lost 10 bases and J lost 4 bases. This CDR3 region has 16 residues. Germline assignment: CDR1 SNHLY and CDR2 FYNNEI.

The CDR3 spells CASSDLADQQETQYF. The CDR3 nucleotides are TGTGCCAGCAGTGACCTAGCGGATCAGCAAGAGACCCAGTACTTC. This sequence joins TRBV25-1 and TRBJ2-5, with 7 nucleotides matching TRBD2. Germline CDR1 is MGHDK and CDR2 is SYGVNS. Trimming took 3 bases from V and 2 from J; bases not matched to a gene: 6. This CDR3 is built from 15 residues.

The chain uses TRBV27 and TRBJ2-4, with D possibly matching TRBD2 (6 bases). The V gene's germline CDR1 is MNHEY and CDR2 SMNVEV (reference sequence). CDR3 length equals 19 residues. Deletions cut 4 bases from V and 2 bases from J, with 24 bases between. CDR3 region: CASSWIGGMTEGTKNIQYF. The CDR3 region has the DNA TGTGCCAGCAGTTGGATCGGGGGAATGACAGAGGGGACCAAAAACATTCAGTACTTC.

The chain has TRBV27 and TRBJ2-1; 8 nucleotides align to TRBD1. The junction had 10 bases not matched to a gene; V was cut back by 0 bases and J by 9 bases. Germline CDR1 MNHEY, CDR2 SMNVEV (reference sequence). The CDR3 loop spans 16 amino acids. In DNA form, the CDR3 reads TGTGCCAGCAGTTTATCGACAGGGGTCCAGGGTGGTGAGCAGTTCTTC. It encodes CASSLSTGVQGGEQFF.

The chain couples TRBV27 to TRBJ2-3; the match to TRBD2 covers 8 bases. Germline assignment: CDR1 MNHEY and CDR2 SMNVEV (reference sequence). This CDR3 contains 14 residues. The V gene end was trimmed by 2 bases and the J gene end by 3 bases; junction bases not matched to a gene: 1. CDR3 coding DNA: TGTGCCAGCAGTTTAGAGCGGGGGACAGATACGCAGTATTTT. Amino acid sequence: CASSLERGTDTQYF.

The chain carries TRBV18 and TRBJ2-3; 8 nucleotides agree with TRBD2. The CDR3 has 16 residues. Germline V gene sequence: CDR1 KGHSH, CDR2 LQKENI. J was trimmed by 2 bases and V by 6 bases; bases with no gene match: 10. The CDR3 reads CASSPTIAGPTDTQYF. The CDR3 nucleotides are TGTGCCAGCTCCCCTACTATAGCGGGACCCACAGATACGCAGTATTTT.

The chain joins TRBV25-1 to TRBJ2-7; 9 bases line up with TRBD1. Germline V gives CDR1 MGHDK, CDR2 SYGVNS. CDR3 length: 14 amino acids. V gave up 5 bases and J gave up 2 bases; unmatched junction bases: 4. The CDR3 nucleotides read TGTGCCAGCAGTTACGGGACAGGGACCTACGAGCAGTACTTC. It encodes CASSYGTGTYEQYF.

This rearrangement joins TRBV12-3 or TRBV12-4 to TRBJ2-7; 7 bases map to TRBD2. The CDR3 length is 13 residues. J gave up 6 bases and V 6 bases, and 8 bases lay outside the gene matches. The CDR3 region has the DNA TGTGCCAGCAGCCTGGGGGGGGGTAGCGAGCAGTACTTC. This sequence encodes CASSLGGGSEQYF.

The chain carries TRBV7-7 and TRBJ2-1, with 11 bases fitting TRBD2. The germline V gene encodes CDR1 SSHAT and CDR2 FNYEAQ (reference sequence). The CDR3 sequence is 15 residues long. The V and J ends lost 1 base and 6 bases, in that order; junction bases with no gene match: 2. The CDR3 reads CASSLGLAGTNEQFF. The CDR3 region has the DNA TGTGCCAGCAGCTTAGGACTAGCGGGAACCAATGAGCAGTTCTTC. Full variable domain (remainder filled in from reference TRBV7-7 and TRBJ2-1): GAGVSQSPRYKVTKRGQDVTLRCDPISSHATLYWYQQALGQGPEFLTYFNYEAQPDKSGLPSDRFSAERPEGSISTLTIQRTEQRDSAMYRCASSLGLAGTNEQFFGPGTRLTVL.

The V and J genes are TRBV7-9 and TRBJ1-1; D ambiguous. This CDR3 region has 16 residues. Germline lookup yields CDR1 SEHNR and CDR2 FQNEAQ (reference sequence). V lost 2 bases to trimming and J lost 0 bases, with 13 bases between them. In DNA, the CDR3 is TGTGCCAGCAGCTTAACGCCCCAGGCAATGAACACTGAAGCTTTCTTT. This sequence encodes CASSLTPQAMNTEAFF.

This chain uses TRBV6-4 with TRBJ2-1, with 8 bases matching TRBD2. The CDR3 contains 16 residues. Trimming removed 0 bases from V and 9 bases from J; junction bases left unmatched: 10. Germline V gene data show CDR1 as MRHNA and CDR2 as SNTAGT. CDR3 bases: TGTGCCAGCAGTGACTCGATCCACGGGGGGGTGGGTGAGCAGTTCTTC. Amino acids: CASSDSIHGGVGEQFF.

The V gene is TRBV5-1, the J gene TRBJ2-6; a possible D gene is TRBD1 (5 bases). This CDR3 region has 15 residues. Germline CDR1 SGHRS, CDR2 YFSETQ. Between the trimmed V and J ends, which lost 6 bases and 0 bases, there was a span of 10 bases. The CDR3 bases are TGCGCCAGCACCGAGCAGGGCTCTGGGGCCAACGTCCTGACTTTC. Its translation: CASTEQGSGANVLTF.

The rearrangement uses TRBV7-7 and TRBJ2-5, with 7 nucleotides matching TRBD2. The germline V gene encodes CDR1 SSHAT and CDR2 FNYEAQ (reference sequence). V lost 5 bases, J lost 3 bases, and 9 bases stayed unmatched. The CDR3 contains 15 residues. CDR3 sequence reads: CASSPRRGTKETQYF. The CDR3 coding sequence is TGTGCCAGCAGCCCCCGCCGGGGGACTAAAGAGACCCAGTACTTC.

In its sample, this clone was seen a few times. The chain is built from TRBV25-1 and TRBJ1-6, with no clear D. Trimming stripped 3 bases from V and 4 bases from J, with 7 bases between. Germline V gene data show CDR1 as MGHDK and CDR2 as SYGVNS. The CDR3 is 14 residues long. The CDR3, as DNA: TGTGCCAGCAGTGATCGCGGATATAATTCACCCCTCCACTTT. Its protein is CASSDRGYNSPLHF.

V and J are TRBV2 and TRBJ2-1, with 9 bases lining up with TRBD2. The ends lost 8 bases at V and 3 bases at J; junction bases unmatched: 5. Germline V CDR1 and CDR2: SNHLY, FYNNEI. This CDR3 contains 14 residues. The CDR3 loop is CASQPSGVYNEQFF. In nucleotides, the CDR3 is TGTGCCAGCCAACCTAGCGGGGTCTACAATGAGCAGTTCTTC.

This chain connects TRBV9 to TRBJ1-4; D perhaps matches TRBD1 (6 bases). The CDR3 is 16 residues long. Germline V CDR1 and CDR2: SGDLS, YYNGEE. V was cut by 0 bases and J by 3 bases, with 12 bases left in between. CDR3: CASSVDRGGANEKLFF. Written as DNA, the CDR3 is TGTGCCAGCAGCGTAGACAGAGGGGGTGCTAATGAAAAACTGTTTTTT.

The rearrangement uses TRBV7-2 and TRBJ2-1; 10 bases are shared with TRBD2. The CDR3 is 15 amino acids. Trimming removed 2 bases from V and 4 bases from J; junction bases left unmatched: 2. CDR1 and CDR2 (germline): SGHTA, FQGNSA. The CDR3 DNA sequence: TGTGCCAGCAGCTTAAGGACTAGCGGTTACAATGAGCAGTTCTTC. Residues: CASSLRTSGYNEQFF.